Given below is one T cell receptor (beta chain) in context. Sequencing was performed with immunoSEQ multiplex PCR; in TCRdb, only in-frame clones are kept and a portion is missing. The table lists 150,000 to 200,000 clones, roughly 84% of them singletons. Germline V lookup: CDR1 LNHDA, CDR2 SQIVND (reference sequence). The CDR3 spans 15 residues. The germline V and J ends were trimmed by 9 bases and 0 bases, with 17 bases remaining between them. The sample belongs to a study of blood T cell repertoires in COVID-19. The sample comprised PBMCs or T cells enriched from blood (not recorded which). The sequence was collected from a woman aged 25 to 39 who had been exposed to COVID-19. The genes are TRBV19 and TRBJ1-2; maybe TRBD1 (6 bases). CDR3 amino acids: CASRDTGWPNYGYTF. The DNA for the CDR3 is TGTGCCAGCCGGGACACGGGGTGGCCTAACTATGGCTACACCTTC.